This T cell receptor (beta chain) was documented in a study of post-analysis software for immune sequencing data. Unique molecular identifiers tagged the TCR beta cDNA libraries. TCRdb analysed the PCR reads with MiXCR anew, one entry per CDR3 protein. The sample carries about 400,000 distinct CDR3 sequences, roughly 36% recorded once. General study results and limits: The F measure placed samples prepared in the same batch into strongly shared clusters.

This clonotype came up many times. Its antigen remains unidentified. Sample: blood. This receptor was obtained from a girl aged 5 to 17 with multiple sclerosis.

CDR3: CASSQLAGVGTDTQYF. Written as DNA, the CDR3 is TGCGCCAGCAGCCAACTAGCGGGAGTTGGCACAGATACGCAGTATTTT. The V and J genes are TRBV4-3 and TRBJ2-3, with 10 bases lining up with TRBD2. This CDR3 contains 16 residues. J was trimmed by 1 base and V by 2 bases; bases with no gene match: 3. The germline CDR1 and CDR2 sequences are LGHNA and YSLEER.